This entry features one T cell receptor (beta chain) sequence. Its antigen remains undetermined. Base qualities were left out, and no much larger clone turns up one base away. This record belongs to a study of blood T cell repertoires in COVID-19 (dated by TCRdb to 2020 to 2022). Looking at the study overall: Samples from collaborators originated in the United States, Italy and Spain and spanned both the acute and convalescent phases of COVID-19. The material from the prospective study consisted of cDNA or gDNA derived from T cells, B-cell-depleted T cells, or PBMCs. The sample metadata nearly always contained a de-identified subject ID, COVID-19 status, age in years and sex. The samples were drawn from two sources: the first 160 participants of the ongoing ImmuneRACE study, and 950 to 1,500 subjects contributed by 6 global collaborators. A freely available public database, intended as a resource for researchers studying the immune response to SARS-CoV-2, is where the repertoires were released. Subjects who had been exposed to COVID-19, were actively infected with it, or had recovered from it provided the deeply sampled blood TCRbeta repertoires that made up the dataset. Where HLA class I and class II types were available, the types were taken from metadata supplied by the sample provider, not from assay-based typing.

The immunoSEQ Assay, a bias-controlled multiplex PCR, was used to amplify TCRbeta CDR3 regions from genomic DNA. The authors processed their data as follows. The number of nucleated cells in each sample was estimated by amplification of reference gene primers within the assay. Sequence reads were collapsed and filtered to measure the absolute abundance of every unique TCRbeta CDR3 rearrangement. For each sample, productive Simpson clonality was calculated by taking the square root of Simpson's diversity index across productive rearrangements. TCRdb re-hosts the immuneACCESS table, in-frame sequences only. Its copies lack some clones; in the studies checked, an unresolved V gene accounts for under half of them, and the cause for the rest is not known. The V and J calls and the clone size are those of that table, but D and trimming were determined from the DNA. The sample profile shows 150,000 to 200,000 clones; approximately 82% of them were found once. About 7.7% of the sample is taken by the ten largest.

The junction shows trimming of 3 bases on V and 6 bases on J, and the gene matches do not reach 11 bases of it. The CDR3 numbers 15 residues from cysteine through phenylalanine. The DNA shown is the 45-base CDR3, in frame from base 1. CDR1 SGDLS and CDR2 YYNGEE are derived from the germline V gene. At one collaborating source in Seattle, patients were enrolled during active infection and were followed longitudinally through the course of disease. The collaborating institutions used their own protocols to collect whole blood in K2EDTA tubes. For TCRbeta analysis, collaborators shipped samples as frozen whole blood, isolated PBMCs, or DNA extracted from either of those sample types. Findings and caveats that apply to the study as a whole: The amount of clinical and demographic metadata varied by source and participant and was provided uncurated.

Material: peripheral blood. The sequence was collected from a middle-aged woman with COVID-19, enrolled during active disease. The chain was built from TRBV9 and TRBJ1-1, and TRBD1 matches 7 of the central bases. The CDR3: CASSGHRQGGSEAFF. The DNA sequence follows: TGTGCCAGCAGCGGACACCGACAGGGTGGATCTGAAGCTTTCTTT.